The next 9 T cell receptor beta chains were all read from a single sample in a study of CD8+ T cells in alopecia areata. Extracted RNA was reverse transcribed, and the resulting cDNA served as sequencing template. Sequenced by immunoSEQ multiplex PCR; TCRdb stores in-frame clones only, minus some. The sample holds 150,000 or so clones, over 45% seen once. Sequenced: CD4+ T cells sorted from blood. The receptors derive from a human donor with alopecia areata.

This chain links TRBV29-1 with TRBJ1-2, with D maybe TRBD1 (5 bases). In germline, CDR1 is SQVTM, CDR2 ANQGSEA. V lost 6 bases, J lost 5 bases, and 13 bases lay in between. The CDR3 is 12 residues long. CDR3 residues: CSVAGLGYGYTF. Here the CDR3 DNA reads TGCAGCGTGGCAGGGTTGGGGTATGGCTACACCTTC.

V gene TRBV29-1 combines with J gene TRBJ2-1, with D hard to call. The germline gives CDR1 SQVTM, CDR2 ANQGSEA. The CDR3 contains 10 residues. V was pared by 8 bases and J by 9 bases, with 11 bases between. CDR3 loop: CSTKSGEQFF. DNA of the CDR3: TGCAGCACAAAATCCGGTGAGCAGTTCTTC.

The V call is TRBV7-3, the J call TRBJ2-4, with 8 bases that match TRBD1. V lost 5 bases to trimming and J lost 7 bases; unmatched junction nucleotides: 4. The CDR3 has 13 residues. The germline gives CDR1 SGHTA, CDR2 FQGTGA. DNA of the CDR3: TGTGCCAGCAGCCAAACAGGGGGGAACATTCAGTACTTC. It encodes CASSQTGGNIQYF.

CDR3 sequence: CSVELGQGNYGYTF. The CDR3 DNA reads as TGCAGCGTTGAGCTAGGACAGGGTAACTATGGCTACACCTTC. The chain uses TRBV29-1 and TRBJ1-2, with TRBD1 matching 8 bases. Germline values: CDR1 SQVTM, CDR2 ANQGSEA. V lost 3 bases to trimming and J lost 1 base; unmatched junction nucleotides: 4. There are 14 residues in the CDR3.

With regard to this clone: At the DNA level, this CDR3 is encoded by other sequences in the same sample as well. This rearrangement joins TRBV9 to TRBJ1-1; D is possibly TRBD1 (5 bases). Per germline, CDR1 SGDLS and CDR2 YYNGEE. Trimming pared 0 bases from V and 4 bases from J, leaving 7 bases between. There are 13 residues in the CDR3. The CDR3 nucleotides read TGTGCCAGCAGCGTAGGGGGGAGCACTGAAGCTTTCTTT. Translated, it gives CASSVGGSTEAFF.

The gene calls are TRBV2 and TRBJ2-7; 7 nucleotides line up with TRBD1. The germline gives CDR1 SNHLY, CDR2 FYNNEI. The V and J ends lost 3 bases and 2 bases, in that order; junction bases with no gene match: 7. The CDR3 length is 15 residues. The CDR3 here is CASSEGAGGTYEQYF. The CDR3 DNA reads as TGTGCCAGCAGTGAGGGGGCAGGGGGTACCTACGAGCAGTACTTC.

J is TRBJ2-7 and V is TRBV27; 9 bases match TRBD1. The V and J ends lost 1 base and 3 bases, in that order; junction bases with no gene match: 7. Germline V CDR1 and CDR2: MNHEY, SMNVEV (reference sequence). The CDR3 sequence is 16 residues long. CDR3 coding DNA: TGTGCCAGCAGTTTATGGGCCGGGACAGGGATCTACGAGCAGTACTTC. Its protein is CASSLWAGTGIYEQYF.

The V gene is TRBV18, the J gene TRBJ2-7, with 9 bases aligning to TRBD2. With 3 bases clipped from V and 2 bases from J, the junction kept 2 bases outside the gene matches. CDR1 and CDR2 (germline): KGHSH, LQKENI. The CDR3 sequence is 14 residues long. This CDR3 is CASSPAGGPYEQYF. CDR3 nucleotide sequence: TGTGCCAGCTCACCTGCGGGAGGGCCCTACGAGCAGTACTTC.

The CDR3 protein is CASSASGRYNEQFF. The CDR3, as DNA: TGTGCCAGCAGCGCTAGCGGGAGGTACAATGAGCAGTTCTTC. J is TRBJ2-1 and V is TRBV13, with TRBD2 matching 11 bases. The germline V gene has CDR1 PRHDT and CDR2 FYEKMQ (reference sequence). The V and J ends lost 5 bases and 4 bases, in that order; junction bases with no gene match: 1. The CDR3 has 14 amino acids.